These 30 T cell receptor beta chains were all obtained from the same sample, sequenced in a study of T cells after yellow fever vaccination. Via MiXCR, TCRdb re-called the 5' RACE reads, giving one row per CDR3 protein. The sample has about 500,000 distinct CDR3 sequences, around 17% seen once. This material consisted of PBMCs, taken about 5 days after the first yellow fever vaccination. These receptors originate from a man younger than 35 who received the YFV17D yellow fever vaccine.

The V call is TRBV5-1, the J call TRBJ2-3, with a tentative D call TRBD1 (6 bases). The CDR3 runs to 14 residues. V was shortened by 8 bases and J by 2 bases, with 15 bases between the two germline ends. The V gene's germline CDR1 is SGHRS and CDR2 YFSETQ. CDR3 residues: CASKEDSHTDTQYF. The DNA of the CDR3 is TGCGCCAGTAAAGAGGACAGTCACACAGATACGCAGTATTTT. Looking up the rest from reference TRBV5-1 and TRBJ2-3 gives the full variable domain: KAGVTQTPRYLIKTRGQQVTLSCSPISGHRSVSWYQQTPGQGLQFLFEYFSETQRNKGNFPGRFSGRQFSNSRSEMNVSTLELGDSALYLCASKEDSHTDTQYFGPGTRLTVL.

This clonotype was observed a few times. The V call is TRBV9, the J call TRBJ2-2; D is perhaps TRBD1 or TRBD2 (7 bases each). The CDR3 has 14 residues. Germline CDR1 SGDLS, CDR2 YYNGEE. The ends were cut back, 7 bases at V and 1 base at J, with 11 bases in the middle. DNA of the CDR3: TGTGCCAGCCAGGGGGGGGGGAACACCGGGGAGCTGTTTTTT. This codes for CASQGGGNTGELFF.

The chain joins TRBV30 to TRBJ1-1; 7 bases agree with TRBD1. Germline trimming cut 4 bases from V and 3 bases from J; bases unmatched to any gene: 5. The CDR3 has 13 amino acids. From germline, CDR1 is GTSNPN and CDR2 SVGIG (reference sequence). CDR3 bases: TGTGCCTGGAAGAGGGACAGCTACACTGAAGCTTTCTTT. Translated, it gives CAWKRDSYTEAFF.

The V and J genes are TRBV4-3 and TRBJ1-3; TRBD1 is a possible D gene (6 bases). There are 16 residues in the CDR3. From germline, CDR1 is LGHNA and CDR2 YSLEER. Trimming took off 0 bases at V and 2 bases at J, with 11 bases between the two ends. The DNA for the CDR3 is TGCGCCAGCAGCCAAGATCCGGGGGGCCCTGGAAACACCATATATTTT. It codes for CASSQDPGGPGNTIYF.

This chain uses TRBV5-1 with TRBJ1-4, with D hard to call. This CDR3 spans 15 amino acids. Per germline, CDR1 SGHRS and CDR2 YFSETQ. V was shortened by 4 bases and J by 4 bases, with 14 bases between the two germline ends. CDR3 sequence reads: CASSKEGQHNEKLFF. In DNA, the CDR3 is TGCGCCAGCAGCAAGGAGGGCCAGCATAATGAAAAACTGTTTTTT. Full variable domain (outside the CDR3, taken from reference TRBV5-1 and TRBJ1-4): KAGVTQTPRYLIKTRGQQVTLSCSPISGHRSVSWYQQTPGQGLQFLFEYFSETQRNKGNFPGRFSGRQFSNSRSEMNVSTLELGDSALYLCASSKEGQHNEKLFFGSGTQLSVL.

This chain uses TRBV6-1 with TRBJ1-2; D not resolved. The CDR3 covers 11 residues. V was trimmed by 6 bases and J by 5 bases, leaving 7 bases between them. From germline, CDR1 is MNHNS and CDR2 SASEGT. CDR3 in amino acids: CASRLEYGYTF. The CDR3 DNA reads as TGTGCCAGCAGGCTGGAGTATGGCTACACCTTC.

This clonotype came up a few times. This rearrangement joins TRBV7-3 to TRBJ2-1; TRBD1 might be the D (7 bases). This CDR3 has 15 amino acids. Germline V CDR1 and CDR2: SGHTA, FQGTGA. Trimming removed 5 bases from V and 6 bases from J, with 17 bases in between. CDR3 coding DNA: TGTGCCAGCAGCCCCCAGGGGGGCGGTATCAATGAGCAGTTCTTC. Protein product: CASSPQGGGINEQFF.

This clonotype occurred a few times. V and J are TRBV7-2 and TRBJ2-7, with 11 bases fitting TRBD2. The V gene's germline CDR1 is SGHTA and CDR2 FQGNSA. This CDR3 is 14 amino acids long. The J segment lost 3 bases and the V segment lost 10 bases, leaving 8 bases of the junction unmatched. The DNA of the CDR3 is TGTGCCACCAAACCCGGGACTAGCGGCTACGAGCAGTACTTC. Translating it yields CATKPGTSGYEQYF.

The CDR3 DNA is TGTGCCACCAGCAGAGTAGCCCTGGGTAACGGGGGGACTCAAGAGACCCAGTACTTC. Residues: CATSRVALGNGGTQETQYF. The rearrangement links TRBV15 to TRBJ2-5; 7 nucleotides line up with TRBD2. J gave up 2 bases and V 1 base, and 16 bases lay outside the gene matches. The CDR3 spans 19 residues. Germline lookup yields CDR1 LNHNV and CDR2 YYDKDF (reference sequence). Complete variable domain (other parts from reference TRBV15 and TRBJ2-5): DAMVIQNPRYQVTQFGKPVTLSCSQTLNHNVMYWYQQKSSQAPKLLFHYYDKDFNNEADTPDNFQSRRPNTSFCFLDIRSPGLGDTAMYLCATSRVALGNGGTQETQYFGPGTRLLVL.

This clonotype was observed a few times. The chain combines TRBV12-3 or TRBV12-4 with TRBJ2-2; no definite D call. The V end was cut by 7 bases, the J end by 2 bases, with 8 bases between. The CDR3 length is 13 residues. The CDR3 nucleotides read TGTGCCAGCACCATATACAACACCGGGGAGCTGTTTTTT. Translating it yields CASTIYNTGELFF.

A few counts support this clonotype. The genes are TRBV27 and TRBJ2-1, with no clear D. The length of the CDR3 is 11 residues. The V gene's germline CDR1 is MNHEY and CDR2 SMNVEV (reference sequence). V lost 8 bases, J lost 8 bases, and 10 bases lay in between. This CDR3 reads CASRRYDEQFF. CDR3 nucleotide sequence: TGTGCCAGCCGAAGGTACGATGAGCAGTTCTTC.

With regard to this clonotype: Germline is not matched at one junction end, which may reflect a read error. The rearrangement joins TRBV4-3 to TRBJ1-1, with D perhaps matching TRBD1 (5 bases). Germline loops: CDR1 LGHNA, CDR2 YSLEER. There are 16 residues in the CDR3. In DNA form, the CDR3 reads TGCGCTAGCAGCCAAGATGGGGCCGACAGTGGCACTGAAGCTTTCTTT. This translates into CASSQDGADSGTEAFF.

This clonotype was counted a single time. The V and J genes are TRBV19 and TRBJ1-1; 8 bases agree with TRBD1. This CDR3 has 15 residues. Per germline, CDR1 LNHDA and CDR2 SQIVND (reference sequence). V lost 6 bases to trimming and J lost 1 base; unmatched junction nucleotides: 7. CDR3 bases: TGTGCCAGTAGAGCGCCGGGACAGGAGAACACTGAAGCTTTCTTT. As protein: CASRAPGQENTEAFF.

This clonotype was seen only a few times. The chain joins TRBV27 to TRBJ2-2; TRBD1 matches 9 bases. Looked up from germline, CDR1 is MNHEY and CDR2 is SMNVEV (reference sequence). After removal of 6 bases from V and 3 bases from J, the junction contained 5 bases not matched to a gene. This CDR3 has 15 residues. CDR3 nucleotide sequence: TGTGCCAGCAGCCAGGACAGGGGAGACACCGGGGAGCTGTTTTTT. Translated: CASSQDRGDTGELFF.

The chain employs TRBV19 and TRBJ2-3; no clear D. CDR3 length equals 15 residues. V lost 7 bases and J lost 6, with 20 bases in between. Germline V gene lookup returns CDR1 LNHDA and CDR2 SQIVND (reference sequence). CDR3 sequence: CASILPQQVRDTQYF. The CDR3 region has the DNA TGTGCCAGTATACTCCCCCAGCAGGTCAGGGATACGCAGTATTTT. The full variable domain, in which reference TRBV19 and TRBJ2-3 provide the parts outside the CDR3, is DGGITQSPKYLFRKEGQNVTLSCEQNLNHDAMYWYRQDPGQGLRLIYYSQIVNDFQKGDIAEGYSVSREKKESFPLTVTSAQKNPTAFYLCASILPQQVRDTQYFGPGTRLTVL.

This clonotype was seen at least ten times. The rearrangement joins TRBV5-1 to TRBJ2-5; D unresolved. Germline lookup yields CDR1 SGHRS and CDR2 YFSETQ. This CDR3 is built from 14 residues. V gave up 0 bases and J gave up 2 bases, with 8 bases separating them. CDR3 sequence reads: CASSLVTKQETQYF. The CDR3 nucleotides are TGCGCCAGCAGCTTGGTGACCAAACAAGAGACCCAGTACTTC. The variable domain in full, completed from reference TRBV5-1 and TRBJ2-5, reads KAGVTQTPRYLIKTRGQQVTLSCSPISGHRSVSWYQQTPGQGLQFLFEYFSETQRNKGNFPGRFSGRQFSNSRSEMNVSTLELGDSALYLCASSLVTKQETQYFGPGTRLLVL.

The chain uses TRBV7-2 and TRBJ2-2, with D perhaps TRBD2 (6 bases). V lost 1 base and J lost 4, with 10 bases in between. This CDR3 is built from 15 residues. Per germline, CDR1 SGHTA and CDR2 FQGNSA. The CDR3 reads CASSLVGGVTGELFF. The DNA of the CDR3 is TGTGCCAGCAGCTTAGTGGGGGGAGTCACCGGGGAGCTGTTTTTT.

This chain links TRBV20-1 with TRBJ1-1; 9 nucleotides align to TRBD1. Trimming took 3 bases from V and 5 from J; bases not matched to a gene: 10. The CDR3 is 15 amino acids. Germline V gene data show CDR1 as DFQATT and CDR2 as SNEGSKA (reference sequence). CDR3 region: CSASAVGQGKTEAFF. Here the CDR3 DNA reads TGCAGTGCTAGCGCAGTCGGACAGGGGAAGACTGAAGCTTTCTTT.

The genes are TRBV6-2 or TRBV6-3 and TRBJ2-7, with D perhaps TRBD2 (5 bases). Per germline, CDR1 MNHEY and CDR2 SVGEGT. This CDR3 comprises 17 residues. V was shortened by 1 base and J by 5 bases, with 21 bases between the two germline ends. The DNA of the CDR3 is TGTGCCAGCAGTTACTTCCTCGGACGGACGGGGTATGACGAGCAGTACTTC. Protein sequence: CASSYFLGRTGYDEQYF.

This clonotype was recorded a few times. V is TRBV19 and J is TRBJ2-6, with D unclear. Trimming left V 4 bases short and J 2 bases short, with 15 bases between. The CDR3 totals 17 residues. Per the germline V gene, CDR1 is LNHDA and CDR2 is SQIVND (reference sequence). For the CDR3, the DNA is TGTGCCAGTAGTAGCTCCGGGTCCTTCCCTGGGGCCAACGTCCTGACTTTC. It codes for CASSSSGSFPGANVLTF.

This clonotype was seen a few times. The rearrangement uses TRBV9 and TRBJ2-7; D might be TRBD1 or TRBD2, each matching 5 bases. The CDR3 runs to 15 residues. The V gene lost 2 bases and the J gene lost 3 bases, with 15 bases spanning the gap. Germline V CDR1 and CDR2: SGDLS, YYNGEE. The DNA of the CDR3 is TGTGCCAGCAGCGTCTCTCCCGGGACCAACTACGAGCAGTACTTC. Protein: CASSVSPGTNYEQYF. Filled out from reference TRBV9 and TRBJ2-7, the complete variable domain reads DSGVTQTPKHLITATGQRVTLRCSPRSGDLSVYWYQQSLDQGLQFLIQYYNGEERAKGNILERFSAQQFPDLHSELNLSSLELGDSALYFCASSVSPGTNYEQYFGPGTRLTVT.

This clonotype came up a few times. J is TRBJ2-3 and V is TRBV7-3, with TRBD2 matching 10 bases. J lost 1 base, V lost 5 bases, and 9 bases had no gene match. CDR1 is SGHTA and CDR2 is FQGTGA in the germline V gene. This CDR3 is built from 17 residues. CDR3 coding DNA: TGTGCCAGCAGCCTCTTTGGCGGGACTAGCGGCACAGATACGCAGTATTTT. This translates into CASSLFGGTSGTDTQYF.

CDR3 in DNA: TGTGCCAGCAGTGCCGAGGGCACGGGGGGAGCTTTCTTT. It yields the protein CASSAEGTGGAFF. The rearrangement links TRBV2 to TRBJ1-1; D possibly corresponds to TRBD1 (5 bases). With 4 bases removed from V and 10 bases from J, the gap between germline ends came to 16 bases. The CDR3 consists of 13 residues. CDR1 is SNHLY, CDR2 FYNNEI, per germline.

As regards this clonotype: This clone may be a read error of a much larger clone one base away. This rearrangement joins TRBV3-1 to TRBJ1-1, with D uncertain. CDR3 length: 15 residues. V was pared by 5 bases and J by 3 bases, with 16 bases between. CDR1 and CDR2 (germline): LGHDT, YNNKEL (reference sequence). In DNA form, the CDR3 reads TGTGCCAGCAGCACAAGGAGGGCCCCGGACACTGAAGCTTTCTTT. Translation: CASSTRRAPDTEAFF.

This clonotype has a handful of counts. V usage is TRBV4-1 and J usage is TRBJ2-2, with D unclear. Trimming took off 4 bases at V and 6 bases at J, with 9 bases between the two ends. This CDR3 has 13 amino acids. Germline V gives CDR1 MGHRA, CDR2 YSYEKL. CDR3 amino acids: CASSPAVSGELFF. The CDR3 bases are TGCGCCAGCAGCCCTGCGGTTTCCGGGGAGCTGTTTTTT.

This clonotype came up a few times. V and J are TRBV5-1 and TRBJ2-1, with TRBD2 identical over 11 bases. The CDR3 extends over 15 amino acids. Trimming cost V 5 bases and J 10 bases; bases outside gene matches: 11. Germline CDR1 is SGHRS and CDR2 is YFSETQ. CDR3 DNA sequence: TGCGCCAGCAGGACTAGCGGGGAAGGCGGGGGGGAGCAGTTCTTC. Encoded protein: CASRTSGEGGGEQFF.

J is TRBJ2-5 and V is TRBV29-1; D possibly corresponds to TRBD1 (5 bases). Germline V lookup: CDR1 SQVTM, CDR2 ANQGSEA. The germline V and J ends were trimmed by 1 base and 4 bases, with 7 bases remaining between them. The CDR3 sequence is 12 residues long. CDR3 nucleotide sequence: TGCAGCGTTGAAGGGGGCCGAGAGACCCAGTACTTC. Translated, it gives CSVEGGRETQYF. The whole variable domain, remainder taken from reference TRBV29-1 and TRBJ2-5, is SAVISQKPSRDICQRGTSLTIQCQVDSQVTMMFWYRQQPGQSLTLIATANQGSEATYESGFVIDKFPISRPNLTFSTLTVSNMSPEDSSIYLCSVEGGRETQYFGPGTRLLVL.

The chain carries TRBV9 and TRBJ1-5; D unresolved. The CDR3 consists of 15 residues. V lost 4 bases and J lost 7, with 18 bases in between. The germline gives CDR1 SGDLS, CDR2 YYNGEE. CDR3 region: CASSPGVGSGQPQHF. The CDR3 region has the DNA TGTGCCAGCAGCCCCGGGGTAGGGTCGGGCCAGCCCCAGCATTTT.

The chain uses TRBV20-1 and TRBJ2-3; the D gene could be TRBD1 or TRBD2 (6 bases each). From germline, CDR1 is DFQATT and CDR2 SNEGSKA (reference sequence). V gave up 1 base and J gave up 0 bases, with 14 bases separating them. The CDR3 covers 16 residues. CDR3 DNA: TGCAGTGCTAGAGCGGGGACGGGGGCAAGCACAGATACGCAGTATTTT. Protein: CSARAGTGASTDTQYF.

This clonotype was seen a few times. V is TRBV12-3 or TRBV12-4 and J is TRBJ1-6, with unresolved D. This CDR3 comprises 15 residues. Trimming stripped 3 bases from V and 2 bases from J, with 8 bases between. The DNA of the CDR3 is TGTGCCAGCAGTTTCGATTACCCCTATAATTCACCCCTCCACTTT. This encodes CASSFDYPYNSPLHF.